This TCR beta chain was sequenced in a study of T cell responses to AZD1222 COVID-19 vaccine. This table comes from immunoSEQ multiplex PCR, and its TCRdb copy is limited to in-frame clones, with some not included. The top ten hold more than 2% of the sample, which has 90,000 to 120,000 clones, 90% to 95% seen once. V shed 2 bases and J shed 1 base, with 11 bases lying between them. CDR3 length equals 15 residues. Germline CDR1 is SGHVS and CDR2 is FNYEAQ. In the case of this clone: Its matching antigen is unknown.

Study results and caveats: Receipt of two AZD1222 doses was followed by a rise in Spike-specific TCR breadth and depth.

The receptor was derived from an adult in good health. The gene calls are TRBV7-6 and TRBJ1-1; no definite D call. The sequences come from peripheral blood, collected on day 0 of AZD1222 vaccination. CDR3 residues: CASSLIPAANTEAFF. DNA for the CDR3: TGTGCCAGCAGCTTAATACCAGCAGCGAACACTGAAGCTTTCTTT.